The sequence of this TCR beta chain was determined in a study of blood T cell repertoires in COVID-19. Whole-study context: Material from acute and convalescent COVID-19 was sourced from the United States, Italy and Spain. The analysed material was cDNA or gDNA that came from T cells, B-cell-depleted T cells, or PBMCs.

Per the study methods: Reference gene primer amplification gave estimated nucleated cell counts. The method was immunoSEQ multiplex PCR; TCRdb's version includes in-frame clones alone and lacks a portion of them. V, J and clone size are taken as reported in that table, and D and trimming were inferred from the DNA itself. The sample lists 120,000 or so clones; roughly 90% were seen once. CDR1 is WNHNN, CDR2 SYGVQD, per germline (reference sequence). V was clipped by 8 bases and J by 5 bases; unmatched bases: 12. The CDR3 totals 16 residues. Sequencing was done on a sample of peripheral blood. This chain links TRBV10-1 with TRBJ2-2, with TRBD1 identical over 9 bases. The receptor comes from a human donor in a cohort sampled during active COVID-19. The CDR3 DNA is TGCGCCAGCGGTAATCTAGGACAGGGGCCAACCGGGGAGCTGTTTTTT. It yields the protein CASGNLGQGPTGELFF.